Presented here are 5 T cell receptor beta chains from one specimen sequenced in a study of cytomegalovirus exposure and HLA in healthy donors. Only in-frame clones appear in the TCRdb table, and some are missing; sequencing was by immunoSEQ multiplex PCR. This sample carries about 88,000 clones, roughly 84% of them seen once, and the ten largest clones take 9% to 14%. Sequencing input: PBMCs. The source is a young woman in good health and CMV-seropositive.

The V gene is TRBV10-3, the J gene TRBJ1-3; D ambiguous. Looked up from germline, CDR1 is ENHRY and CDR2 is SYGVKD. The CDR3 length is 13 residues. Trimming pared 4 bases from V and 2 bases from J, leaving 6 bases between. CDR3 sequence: CAISAQAGNTIYF. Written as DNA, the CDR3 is TGTGCCATCAGTGCGCAGGCTGGAAACACCATATATTTT.

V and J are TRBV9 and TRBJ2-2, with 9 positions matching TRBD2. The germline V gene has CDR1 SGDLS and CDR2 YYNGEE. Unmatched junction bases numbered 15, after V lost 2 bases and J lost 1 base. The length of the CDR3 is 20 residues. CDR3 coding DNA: TGTGCCAGCAGCGTCCCGTCGGCTAGCGGGGATAGTAAGAACACCGGGGAGCTGTTTTTT. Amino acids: CASSVPSASGDSKNTGELFF.

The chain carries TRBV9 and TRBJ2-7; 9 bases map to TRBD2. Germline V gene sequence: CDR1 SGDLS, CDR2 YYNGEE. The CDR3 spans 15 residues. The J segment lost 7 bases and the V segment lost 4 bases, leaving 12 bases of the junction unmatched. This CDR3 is CASSLSERGAGEQYF. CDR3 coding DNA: TGTGCCAGCAGCCTTAGTGAGCGGGGGGCGGGTGAGCAGTACTTC.

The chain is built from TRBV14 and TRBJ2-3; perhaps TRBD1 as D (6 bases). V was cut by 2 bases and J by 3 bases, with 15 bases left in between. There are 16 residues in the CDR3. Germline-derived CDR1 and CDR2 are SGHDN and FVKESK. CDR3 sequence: CASSQLGRQGTDTQYF. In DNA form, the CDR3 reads TGTGCCAGCAGCCAACTAGGGCGGCAGGGGACAGATACGCAGTATTTT.

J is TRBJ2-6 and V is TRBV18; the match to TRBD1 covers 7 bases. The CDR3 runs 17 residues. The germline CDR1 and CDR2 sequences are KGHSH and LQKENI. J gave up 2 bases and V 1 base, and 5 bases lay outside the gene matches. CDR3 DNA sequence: TGTGCCAGCTCACCACAGGGGGCAAGCACTGGGGCCAACGTCCTGACTTTC. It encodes CASSPQGASTGANVLTF. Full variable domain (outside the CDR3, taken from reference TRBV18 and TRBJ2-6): NAGVMQNPRHLVRRRGQEARLRCSPMKGHSHVYWYRQLPEEGLKFMVYLQKENIIDESGMPKERFSAEFPKEGPSILRIQQVVRGDSAAYFCASSPQGASTGANVLTFGAGSRLTVL.